This T cell receptor (beta chain) is from a study of blood T cell repertoires in COVID-19. On the study more broadly: Acute and convalescent COVID-19 samples came from the United States, Italy and Spain. Sources were T cells, B-cell-depleted T cells, or PBMCs; the material itself was cDNA or gDNA.

Trimming cost V 1 base and J 4 bases, with 8 bases left between them. The germline gives CDR1 LGHDT, CDR2 YNNKEL (reference sequence). The CDR3 length is 14 residues. In the original workflow: Estimates of nucleated cell counts were drawn from the amplification of reference gene primers. The method was immunoSEQ multiplex PCR; TCRdb's version includes in-frame clones alone and lacks a portion of them. The V and J calls and clone size are taken from that table; D and trimming were inferred from the DNA. This sample has about 46,000 clones, with approximately 85% found just once. The sample was peripheral blood. The clonotype originates from an elderly woman with COVID-19, enrolled during active disease. The J gene is TRBJ2-1, the V gene TRBV3-1 (or the pseudogene TRBV3-2); D is unclear. The CDR3 here is CASSQGSGYNEQFF. In DNA form, the CDR3 reads TGTGCCAGCAGCCAAGGTTCGGGTTACAATGAGCAGTTCTTC.